This entry lists 10 T cell receptor beta chains sequenced from one sample in a study of blood T cells in healthy people across ages. Primers used in a second PCR of about 7 to 12 cycles were a sample-barcoded 5' primer and a J-beta primer mix. TCRdb called the 5' RACE reads again in MiXCR, with one record for every CDR3 protein. The table shows fewer than 2 million distinct CDR3 sequences, with approximately 39% occurring only once. The material sequenced was blood. Receptor source: a human donor in good health.

This clonotype turned up a few times. The V call is TRBV4-2, the J call TRBJ2-3; D may be TRBD1 (5 bases). The CDR3 totals 15 residues. V lost 2 bases, J lost 0 bases, and 9 bases lay in between. Germline V gene sequence: CDR1 LGHNA, CDR2 YNFKEQ. CDR3 region: CASSQTGQSTDTQYF. In nucleotides, the CDR3 is TGTGCCAGCAGCCAAACCGGACAAAGCACAGATACGCAGTATTTT.

In its sample, this clonotype was seen many times. This sequence joins TRBV29-1 and TRBJ1-1, with D maybe TRBD1 (5 bases). Trimming removed 4 bases from V and 5 bases from J, with 8 bases in between. This CDR3 region has 11 residues. Looked up from germline, CDR1 is SQVTM and CDR2 is ANQGSEA. CDR3 nucleotide sequence: TGCAGCGTTGTGGGGGGGACTGAAGCTTTCTTT. Protein product: CSVVGGTEAFF.

In this sample, this clonotype turned up a few times. The chain combines TRBV28 with TRBJ1-2, with D maybe TRBD1 (5 bases). The CDR3 consists of 12 residues. The germline gives CDR1 MDHEN, CDR2 SYDVKM. V dropped 8 bases and J dropped 4 bases, with 11 bases sitting between them. CDR3: CASGQRGYGYTF. DNA of the CDR3: TGTGCCAGCGGACAAAGGGGCTATGGCTACACCTTC.

The V call is TRBV9, the J call TRBJ1-2; tentative D call: TRBD1 (5 bases). The CDR3 sequence is 14 residues long. The ends were cut back, 1 base at V and 4 bases at J, with 11 bases in the middle. Germline CDR1 SGDLS, CDR2 YYNGEE. The CDR3, as DNA: TGTGCCAGCAGCGTAATGGGGGGAAGCTATGGCTACACCTTC. This sequence encodes CASSVMGGSYGYTF. The whole variable domain, filled in from reference TRBV9 and TRBJ1-2, reads DSGVTQTPKHLITATGQRVTLRCSPRSGDLSVYWYQQSLDQGLQFLIQYYNGEERAKGNILERFSAQQFPDLHSELNLSSLELGDSALYFCASSVMGGSYGYTFGSGTRLTVV.

V gene TRBV4-3 combines with J gene TRBJ2-3; D uncertain. The CDR3 is made up of 16 amino acids. Germline-derived CDR1 and CDR2 are LGHNA and YSLEER. V gave up 3 bases and J gave up 0 bases, with 13 bases separating them. The CDR3 protein is CASSHRPTVSTDTQYF. CDR3 in DNA: TGCGCCAGCAGCCACCGCCCCACAGTAAGCACAGATACGCAGTATTTT.

In its sample, this clonotype was seen once. This rearrangement joins TRBV5-1 to TRBJ2-3, with 10 positions matching TRBD2. The V segment lost 2 bases and the J segment 2 bases; nucleotides outside the gene matches: 17. The CDR3 spans 20 residues. Per the germline V gene, CDR1 is SGHRS and CDR2 is YFSETQ. CDR3 coding DNA: TGCGCCAGCAGCTTATTTAGCGGGGGGCCTCCTATCCGCAACACAGATACGCAGTATTTT. Translation: CASSLFSGGPPIRNTDTQYF.

The chain carries TRBV7-9 and TRBJ2-7; 8 bases align to TRBD1. Trimming cost V 5 bases and J 0 bases; bases outside gene matches: 9. This CDR3 contains 16 residues. The germline V gene has CDR1 SEHNR and CDR2 FQNEAQ (reference sequence). CDR3 sequence reads: CASSPETGVSSYEQYF. The CDR3 DNA reads as TGTGCCAGCAGCCCGGAGACAGGGGTGAGCTCCTACGAGCAGTACTTC.

The chain uses TRBV20-1 and TRBJ1-1; D is uncertain. From germline, CDR1 is DFQATT and CDR2 SNEGSKA (reference sequence). Trimming cost V 3 bases and J 2 bases, with 7 bases left between them. This CDR3 has 12 residues. CDR3 coding DNA: TGCAGTGCTAGCCCGGTAAACACTGAAGCTTTCTTT. Its translation: CSASPVNTEAFF.

The chain joins TRBV28 to TRBJ2-1, with a weak D call TRBD2 (7 bases). This CDR3 is built from 14 residues. The V end lost 6 bases, the J end lost 6 bases, and 15 bases lay between the germline ends. Per germline, CDR1 MDHEN and CDR2 SYDVKM. The CDR3 spells CASRTGGYLNEQFF. CDR3 in DNA: TGTGCCAGCAGAACGGGGGGCTACCTCAATGAGCAGTTCTTC.

The rearrangement links TRBV24-1 to TRBJ2-1; 7 bases map to TRBD2. There are 15 residues in the CDR3. V dropped 10 bases and J dropped 0; count of bases not matched to a gene: 8. Per the germline V gene, CDR1 is KGHDR and CDR2 is SFDVKD. CDR3 amino acids: CATGSQRGSYNEQFF. The CDR3 DNA reads as TGTGCCACTGGTAGCCAGCGGGGCTCCTACAATGAGCAGTTCTTC.